The 11 T cell receptor beta chains presented below share a single source sample, sequenced in a study of T cell changes during pregnancy in multiple sclerosis. The data were produced by immunoSEQ multiplex PCR, yet TCRdb's version contains in-frame clones alone and is incomplete. The sample contains 84,000 or so clones, about 94% of which appear only once. This sample comprised peripheral blood, obtained in the third trimester of pregnancy. These receptors came from a female donor with multiple sclerosis, enrolled in a pregnancy study.

The sample holds one count of this clone. The genes are TRBV30 and TRBJ1-5; no reliable D call. With 3 bases removed from V and 2 bases from J, the gap between germline ends came to 14 bases. The CDR3 has 15 residues. Per the germline V gene, CDR1 is GTSNPN and CDR2 is SVGIG (reference sequence). CDR3 amino acids: CAWSLSGIGNQPQHF. The CDR3 region has the DNA TGTGCCTGGAGCCTCTCAGGAATAGGCAATCAGCCCCAGCATTTT.

V and J are TRBV7-9 and TRBJ2-5; 14 bases are a match to TRBD2. There are 16 residues in the CDR3. The junction had 6 bases not matched to a gene; V was cut back by 4 bases and J by 5 bases. Germline CDR1 SEHNR, CDR2 FQNEAQ (reference sequence). CDR3 residues: CASSSRLAGGWETQYF. In DNA form, the CDR3 reads TGTGCCAGCAGCTCCCGACTAGCGGGGGGGTGGGAGACCCAGTACTTC.

The chain uses TRBV5-1 and TRBJ2-2; a possible D gene is TRBD1 (6 bases). The CDR3 is 15 residues long. V was cut by 0 bases and J by 6 bases, with 12 bases left in between. Germline V gives CDR1 SGHRS, CDR2 YFSETQ. The CDR3 nucleotides are TGCGCCAGCAGCTTGGAACCAACAGGGTCCGGGGAGCTGTTTTTT. This gives the protein CASSLEPTGSGELFF.

The CDR3 spells CASSLVPGGNTIYF. CDR3 sequence (DNA): TGCGCCAGCAGCTTGGTGCCCGGGGGAAACACCATATATTTT. The V call is TRBV5-1, the J call TRBJ1-3, with unresolved D. The germline V and J ends were trimmed by 0 bases and 4 bases, with 8 bases remaining between them. The CDR3 has 14 residues. In germline, CDR1 is SGHRS, CDR2 YFSETQ.

The chain uses TRBV5-6 and TRBJ1-2; no firm D call. The germline V gene encodes CDR1 SGHDT and CDR2 YYEEEE. CDR3 length: 11 amino acids. V lost 2 bases, J lost 5 bases, and 4 bases lay in between. For the CDR3, the DNA is TGTGCCAGCAGCTTTCAATATGGCTACACCTTC. This translates into CASSFQYGYTF.

The rearrangement joins TRBV13 to TRBJ1-5; D is unclear. Germline CDR1 and CDR2: PRHDT and FYEKMQ (reference sequence). The CDR3 covers 14 residues. The V end was cut by 4 bases, the J end by 0 bases, with 7 bases between. In DNA form, the CDR3 reads TGTGCCAGCAGCTCCACGGGTAGCAATCAGCCCCAGCATTTT. Translation: CASSSTGSNQPQHF.

The chain joins TRBV10-3 to TRBJ2-7, with unresolved D. V was shortened by 11 bases and J by 4 bases, with 9 bases between the two germline ends. This CDR3 has 10 residues. The germline gives CDR1 ENHRY, CDR2 SYGVKD. CDR3 region: CAAGDYEQYF. The DNA of the CDR3 is TGTGCCGCCGGAGATTACGAGCAGTACTTC.

V gene TRBV14 combines with J gene TRBJ2-3; TRBD1 agrees at 10 bases. Losses at the gene ends were 8 bases for V and 3 bases for J; bases not matched to a gene: 2. CDR3 length: 13 amino acids. CDR1 and CDR2 (germline): SGHDN, FVKESK. The DNA of the CDR3 is TGTGCCAGCGGACAGGGGGTGACAGATACGCAGTATTTT. As protein: CASGQGVTDTQYF. Complete variable domain (other parts from reference TRBV14 and TRBJ2-3): EAGVTQFPSHSVIEKGQTVTLRCDPISGHDNLYWYRRVMGKEIKFLLHFVKESKQDESGMPNNRFLAERTGGTYSTLKVQPAELEDSGVYFCASGQGVTDTQYFGPGTRLTVL.

The chain's CDR3 is CASSQPRTGDYGYTF. The CDR3 DNA reads TGCGCCAGCAGCCAACCCCGGACAGGGGACTATGGCTACACCTTC. The rearrangement links TRBV4-1 to TRBJ1-2, with TRBD1 matching over 9 bases. Per germline, CDR1 MGHRA and CDR2 YSYEKL. Unmatched junction bases numbered 4, after V lost 2 bases and J lost 3 bases. The CDR3 runs 15 residues.

The chain recombines TRBV18 with TRBJ2-7; tentatively, D is TRBD2 (5 bases). CDR1 and CDR2 (germline): KGHSH, LQKENI. Trimming took 3 bases from V and 2 from J, leaving 11 bases between them. The length of the CDR3 is 14 residues. The CDR3 nucleotides read TGTGCCAGCTCACCCCCGGGGAGTACCTACGAGCAGTACTTC. Encoded protein: CASSPPGSTYEQYF.

The chain is built from TRBV6-5 and TRBJ1-4, with D tentatively TRBD1 (6 bases). The germline CDR1 and CDR2 sequences are MNHEY and SVGAGI. This CDR3 spans 15 amino acids. V dropped 5 bases and J dropped 5 bases, with 15 bases sitting between them. CDR3 bases: TGTGCCAGCAGTCCCCGGTCTCAGGGGAATGAAAAACTGTTTTTT. As protein: CASSPRSQGNEKLFF.